Presented here are 3 T cell receptor beta chains from one specimen sequenced in a study of blood T cell repertoires in COVID-19. The protocol was immunoSEQ multiplex PCR, while the TCRdb copy is restricted to in-frame clones and leaves out a portion. The sample has over 120,000 clones, about 86% seen once. The sequencing input was peripheral blood. Receptor source: a human donor in a cohort sampled during active COVID-19.

This clone has just a few counts. V and J are TRBV5-4 and TRBJ2-1; D is unresolved. V shed 0 bases and J shed 9 bases, with 10 bases lying between them. Germline lookup yields CDR1 SGHNT and CDR2 YYREEE (reference sequence). The CDR3 contains 13 residues. The CDR3 coding sequence is TGTGCCAGCAGCTTGGTTAGCCTCACTGAGCAGTTCTTC. Its protein product is CASSLVSLTEQFF.

V and J are TRBV7-9 and TRBJ2-7, with TRBD2 matching over 8 bases. This CDR3 has 14 residues. The germline CDR1 and CDR2 sequences are SEHNR and FQNEAQ (reference sequence). V was pared by 5 bases and J by 3 bases, with 6 bases of the junction left unmatched. The CDR3 protein is CASSQAGVGYEQYF. CDR3 nucleotides: TGTGCCAGCAGCCAAGCGGGGGTGGGCTACGAGCAGTACTTC.

The chain is built from TRBV18 and TRBJ1-1, with TRBD1 identical over 7 bases. J was trimmed by 6 bases and V by 5 bases; bases with no gene match: 6. Germline V gene lookup returns CDR1 KGHSH and CDR2 LQKENI. This CDR3 has 13 amino acids. CDR3 sequence: CASSDDRVAEAFF. CDR3 DNA: TGTGCCAGCTCAGACGACAGGGTCGCTGAAGCTTTCTTT.